The T cell receptor beta chain under discussion was sequenced for a study of blood T cell repertoires in COVID-19. About this clone: Relative to the germline gene, one junction end is altered; a read error may explain this.

CDR3 size: 14 residues. The germline gives CDR1 SGHRS, CDR2 YFSETQ. Generated by immunoSEQ multiplex PCR, the TCRdb table keeps only in-frame clones and is missing some. The sample lists 150,000 to 200,000 clones, around 82% occurring once. The sample consisted of peripheral blood. This clonotype was obtained from a man aged 60 to 75 with active or convalescent COVID-19. The chain links TRBV5-1 to TRBJ1-1; maybe TRBD1 (6 bases). CDR3 DNA sequence: TGCGCCAGCAACTTGGGACACCAGAACACTGAAGCTTTCTTT. Its translation: CASNLGHQNTEAFF.